This entry lists 19 T cell receptor beta chains sequenced from one sample in a study of beta chain features in type 1 diabetes. The sequenced template was cDNA made from the entire isolated RNA. Clones were sequenced by immunoSEQ multiplex PCR, and TCRdb holds only the in-frame ones, with some missing. The sample contains more than 20,000 clones, 55% to 75% of which appear only once. Material: Tregs from blood. The receptors were gathered from a woman between 35 and 50 years old in good health.

V gene TRBV10-2 combines with J gene TRBJ1-2; TRBD1 matches at 9 bases. The CDR3 runs to 15 residues. Germline values: CDR1 WSHSY, CDR2 SAAADI. V gave up 3 bases and J gave up 5 bases; unmatched junction bases: 7. This chain's CDR3 is CASSDPGQGEYGYTF. The CDR3 DNA is TGCGCCAGCAGTGACCCGGGACAGGGTGAATATGGCTACACCTTC.

Notes on this clone: Other DNA sequences in the sample encode the same CDR3. This chain's CDR3 is CASSPPGQGSYEQYF. The DNA for the CDR3 is TGTGCCAGCTCACCACCGGGACAGGGCTCCTACGAGCAGTACTTC. V and J are TRBV18 and TRBJ2-7, with 9 bases identical to TRBD1. V shed 0 bases, J shed 0 bases, and the junction held 0 bases outside the gene matches. Germline loops: CDR1 KGHSH, CDR2 LQKENI. The CDR3 has 15 amino acids.

The V and J genes are TRBV5-5 and TRBJ2-7; the D gene is possibly TRBD2 (5 bases). The CDR3 is 14 residues long. Trimming took 3 bases from V and 6 from J, leaving 16 bases between them. Germline assignment: CDR1 SGHKS and CDR2 YYEKEE (reference sequence). In nucleotides, the CDR3 is TGTGCCAGCAGCTATACTAGGATCGGAGGCGAGCAGTACTTC. Translation: CASSYTRIGGEQYF.

This clone was seen more than once but under ten times. V and J are TRBV13 and TRBJ1-5; 9 bases map to TRBD1. CDR1 and CDR2 (germline): PRHDT, FYEKMQ (reference sequence). V lost 4 bases, J lost 3 bases, and 4 bases stayed unmatched. The CDR3 runs to 15 residues. In DNA form, the CDR3 reads TGTGCCAGCAGCTCCGGGACAGGGAACAATCAGCCCCAGCATTTT. This codes for CASSSGTGNNQPQHF.

The rearrangement links TRBV11-2 to TRBJ2-2; 7 bases are shared with TRBD1. CDR1 and CDR2 from the germline V gene are SGHAT and FQNNGV. CDR3 length equals 15 residues. V dropped 2 bases and J dropped 4; count of bases not matched to a gene: 4. The CDR3 DNA is TGTGCCAGCAGCTTACAGGGGACAGCCACCGGGGAGCTGTTTTTT. Its translation: CASSLQGTATGELFF. Based on the CDR3 plus reference TRBV11-2 and TRBJ2-2, the full variable domain is EAGVAQSPRYKIIEKRQSVAFWCNPISGHATLYWYQQILGQGPKLLIQFQNNGVVDDSQLPKDRFSAERLKGVDSTLKIQPAKLEDSAVYLCASSLQGTATGELFFGEGSRLTVL.

The chain employs TRBV6-5 and TRBJ2-1; 9 bases are a match to TRBD1. This CDR3 comprises 16 residues. CDR1 MNHEY and CDR2 SVGAGI come from the germline V gene. The trim removed 4 bases at V and 5 bases at J, leaving 9 bases unmatched. CDR3 region: CASSSRDRVLNNEQFF. The CDR3 DNA sequence: TGTGCCAGCAGTTCCCGGGACAGGGTCCTTAACAATGAGCAGTTCTTC.

V usage is TRBV19 and J usage is TRBJ2-1, with 13 bases lining up with TRBD2. Germline V gives CDR1 LNHDA, CDR2 SQIVND (reference sequence). This CDR3 contains 16 residues. V lost 1 base, J lost 9 bases, and 6 bases stayed unmatched. CDR3 in amino acids: CASSIGTSGGYIEQFF. The CDR3 DNA follows: TGTGCCAGTAGTATAGGGACTAGCGGGGGTTATATTGAGCAGTTCTTC.

This chain uses TRBV5-1 with TRBJ1-2; a possible D gene is TRBD1 (5 bases). There are 13 residues in the CDR3. The V gene lost 3 bases and the J gene lost 4 bases, with 10 bases spanning the gap. Germline V gene lookup returns CDR1 SGHRS and CDR2 YFSETQ. Here the CDR3 reads CASSSQASYGYTF. The CDR3 region has the DNA TGCGCCAGCAGCTCACAGGCCTCCTATGGCTACACCTTC.

This clone was counted a few times. The chain is built from TRBV6-6 and TRBJ2-1; 9 bases are shared with TRBD1. Per germline, CDR1 MNHNY and CDR2 SVGAGI (reference sequence). The CDR3 spans 15 residues. With 7 bases clipped from V and 3 bases from J, the junction kept 7 bases outside the gene matches. DNA of the CDR3: TGTGCCAGCAACGCCGGGACAGGGATCTACAATGAGCAGTTCTTC. Amino acids: CASNAGTGIYNEQFF.

The chain employs TRBV6-1 and TRBJ2-3, with 8 bases identical to TRBD2. This CDR3 has 18 amino acids. V lost 2 bases to trimming and J lost 4 bases; unmatched junction nucleotides: 14. Germline V CDR1 and CDR2: MNHNS, SASEGT. The chain's CDR3 is CASSELGPGLVRSDTQYF. CDR3 coding DNA: TGTGCCAGCAGTGAATTAGGGCCGGGACTAGTGAGATCAGATACGCAGTATTTT.

This clone was seen a single time. The CDR3 region is CASSEAAEAFF. In DNA, the CDR3 is TGTGCCAGCAGTGAAGCGGCAGAAGCTTTCTTT. This chain links TRBV6-1 with TRBJ1-1, with D unclear. The CDR3 has 11 residues. Trimming removed 0 bases at V and 8 bases at J, with 4 bases between. Germline assignment: CDR1 MNHNS and CDR2 SASEGT.

The rearrangement links TRBV14 to TRBJ2-2, with D possibly TRBD1 on 6 matching bases. The V end lost 1 base, the J end lost 0 bases, and 15 bases lay between the germline ends. Per the germline V gene, CDR1 is SGHDN and CDR2 is FVKESK. The CDR3 consists of 18 residues. The CDR3 DNA is TGTGCCAGCAGCCAAGTACCTACAGGGTTTACGAACACCGGGGAGCTGTTTTTT. Its translation: CASSQVPTGFTNTGELFF.

The count of this clone is one. This chain joins TRBV9 and TRBJ2-7; 12 nucleotides agree with TRBD2. This CDR3 has 15 amino acids. Unmatched junction bases numbered 9, after V lost 4 bases and J lost 7 bases. Germline lookup yields CDR1 SGDLS and CDR2 YYNGEE. The chain's CDR3 is CASSPPSGGAGEQYF. CDR3 bases: TGTGCCAGCAGCCCCCCTAGCGGGGGGGCCGGTGAGCAGTACTTC. Together with reference TRBV9 and TRBJ2-7, the CDR3 gives the full variable domain: DSGVTQTPKHLITATGQRVTLRCSPRSGDLSVYWYQQSLDQGLQFLIQYYNGEERAKGNILERFSAQQFPDLHSELNLSSLELGDSALYFCASSPPSGGAGEQYFGPGTRLTVT.

This clone was seen a few times. The chain has TRBV19 and TRBJ1-5; no clear D gene. V was trimmed by 1 base and J by 9 bases, leaving 19 bases between them. Germline V CDR1 and CDR2: LNHDA, SQIVND (reference sequence). CDR3 length equals 16 residues. The CDR3 DNA follows: TGTGCCAGTAGTATAGCGGAGGACCGCGGTGCTTGGCCCCAGCATTTT. Its protein is CASSIAEDRGAWPQHF.

The rearrangement uses TRBV29-1 and TRBJ2-7; 12 positions agree with TRBD1. This CDR3 is built from 15 residues. Germline V gene data show CDR1 as SQVTM and CDR2 as ANQGSEA. The J segment lost 6 bases and the V segment lost 4 bases, leaving 10 bases of the junction unmatched. Written as DNA, the CDR3 is TGCAGCGTTGCCTATTACGGGACAGGGGGCATCGAGCAGTACTTC. It translates to CSVAYYGTGGIEQYF.

This clone is deemed medium-sized. This chain connects TRBV6-5 to TRBJ2-3, with 8 bases aligning to TRBD2. The CDR3 is made up of 15 amino acids. V dropped 6 bases and J dropped 7; count of bases not matched to a gene: 12. Looked up from germline, CDR1 is MNHEY and CDR2 is SVGAGI. CDR3 residues: CASRSYGTSGHTQYF. CDR3 nucleotides: TGTGCCAGCAGGTCCTACGGGACTAGTGGACATACGCAGTATTTT.

The gene calls are TRBV5-1 and TRBJ2-1; 8 bases map to TRBD1. Unmatched junction bases numbered 13, after V lost 4 bases and J lost 4 bases. The germline CDR1 and CDR2 sequences are SGHRS and YFSETQ. This CDR3 has 17 amino acids. This chain's CDR3 is CASSPFLGTGRYNEQFF. Written as DNA, the CDR3 is TGCGCCAGCAGCCCATTCCTTGGGACAGGACGATACAATGAGCAGTTCTTC.

V gene TRBV7-2 combines with J gene TRBJ2-2; TRBD2 is a possible D gene (6 bases). The CDR3 totals 16 residues. With 5 bases removed from V and 1 base from J, the gap between germline ends came to 14 bases. The germline V gene has CDR1 SGHTA and CDR2 FQGNSA. Here the CDR3 reads CASSPVGLLNTGELFF. CDR3 nucleotide sequence: TGTGCCAGCAGCCCGGTGGGACTCCTGAACACCGGGGAGCTGTTTTTT.

To note about this clone: The identical CDR3 is also encoded by other nucleotide sequences in the sample. The V call is TRBV5-1, the J call TRBJ2-7; D is possibly TRBD1 (6 bases). V was shortened by 4 bases and J by 8 bases, with 19 bases between the two germline ends. The germline CDR1 and CDR2 sequences are SGHRS and YFSETQ. The CDR3 loop spans 14 amino acids. The CDR3 is CASSPLTGSQKQYF. CDR3 nucleotides: TGCGCCAGCAGCCCACTTACAGGGAGTCAGAAGCAGTACTTC. Drawing the rest from reference TRBV5-1 and TRBJ2-7, the complete variable domain is KAGVTQTPRYLIKTRGQQVTLSCSPISGHRSVSWYQQTPGQGLQFLFEYFSETQRNKGNFPGRFSGRQFSNSRSEMNVSTLELGDSALYLCASSPLTGSQKQYFGPGTRLTVT.